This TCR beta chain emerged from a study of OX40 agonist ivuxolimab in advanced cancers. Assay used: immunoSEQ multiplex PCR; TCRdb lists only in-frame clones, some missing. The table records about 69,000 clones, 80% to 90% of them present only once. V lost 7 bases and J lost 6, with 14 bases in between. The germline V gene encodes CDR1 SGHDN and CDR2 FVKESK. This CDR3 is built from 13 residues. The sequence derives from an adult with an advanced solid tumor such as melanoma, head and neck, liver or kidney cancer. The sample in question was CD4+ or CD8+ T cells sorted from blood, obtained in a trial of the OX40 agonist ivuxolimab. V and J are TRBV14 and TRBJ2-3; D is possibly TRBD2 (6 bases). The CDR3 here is CASMERERDTQYF. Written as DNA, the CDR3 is TGTGCCAGCATGGAACGGGAGAGGGATACGCAGTATTTT.